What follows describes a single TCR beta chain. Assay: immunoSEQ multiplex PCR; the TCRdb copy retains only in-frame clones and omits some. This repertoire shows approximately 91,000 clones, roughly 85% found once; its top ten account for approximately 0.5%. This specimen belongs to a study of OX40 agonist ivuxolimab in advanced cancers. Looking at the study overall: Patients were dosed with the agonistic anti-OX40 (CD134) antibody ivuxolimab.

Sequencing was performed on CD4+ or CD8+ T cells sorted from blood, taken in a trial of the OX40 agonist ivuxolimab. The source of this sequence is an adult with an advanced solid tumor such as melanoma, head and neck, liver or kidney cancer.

The CDR3 DNA sequence: TGTGCCAGCACGGTGACAGTAAAAGAGACCCAGTACTTC. Its protein is CASTVTVKETQYF. The V call is TRBV6-1, the J call TRBJ2-5; tentatively, D is TRBD1 (5 bases). The germline gives CDR1 MNHNS, CDR2 SASEGT. Trimming took off 7 bases at V and 3 bases at J, with 12 bases between the two ends. The CDR3 is 13 amino acids.